This T cell receptor (beta chain) is drawn from a study of CD8 T cells in Susac syndrome. For the study at large: Five or six sequenced Susac syndrome patients had clinically active disease, while about 8 were in remission. When blood was collected, patients with Susac syndrome were therapy-naive, were taking corticosteroids, or were receiving intravenous immunoglobulin alone.

Trimming stripped 5 bases from V and 6 bases from J, with 7 bases between. The CDR3 sequence is 12 residues long. CDR1 and CDR2 from the germline V gene are SEHNR and FQNEAQ (reference sequence). Patients with Susac syndrome met diagnostic criteria defined recently for definite or probable disease. Random hexamers were used to reverse transcribe an amount of 0.5 to 1 ug RNA. TCRdb re-called the immunoSEQ multiplex PCR reads through MiXCR, storing one row per CDR3 protein. The table lists about 170,000 distinct CDR3 sequences, about 96% of them singletons. Study-wide results and limits: CD4+ repertoires of Susac syndrome patients lacked detectable clonal expansion.

To note about this clonotype: Its specificity is unknown.

The material sequenced was CD4+ T cells from PBMCs. The receptor was derived from a human donor with Susac syndrome. The V call is TRBV7-9, the J call TRBJ2-2; D is undetermined. The CDR3 DNA reads TGTGCCAGCAGCCACCGCCCCGGGGAGCTGTTTTTT. Its translation: CASSHRPGELFF.